This is a list of T cell receptor beta chains from one sample in a study of blood T cells in healthy people across ages. TCRdb itself ran the 5' RACE reads through MiXCR, one entry per CDR3 protein. The table shows hundreds of thousands of distinct CDR3 sequences, with around three fifths occurring only once. The sequenced material came from blood. The receptors shown here come from a man in his fifties or sixties in good health. The CDR3 runs from the conserved cysteine through the conserved F or W.

CDR3aa	v_gene
CASSVPGQGDYGYTF	TRBV6-6
CASSDSNEAFF	TRBV10-2
CASSRTNSGTQYF	TRBV14
CASSPRDSNREQYF	TRBV7-7
CASSEWSTSGRETQYF	TRBV6-1
CASSPRTGETYNEQFF	TRBV14
CASMGGATNEKLFF	TRBV28
CASSQDPGYEQYF	TRBV3-1
CASSLARPDTQYF	TRBV12-3/TRBV12-4
CSALGQESNEKLFF	TRBV29-1
CSASNPDTQYF	TRBV20-1
CASTLLAGEQYF	TRBV12-3/TRBV12-4
CASSVARDRNYEQYF	TRBV6-5
CASSHPVARLGTDLFF	TRBV5-1
CASSPAGVPDTQYF	TRBV4-1
CASSSGGQGYEQYF	TRBV6-5